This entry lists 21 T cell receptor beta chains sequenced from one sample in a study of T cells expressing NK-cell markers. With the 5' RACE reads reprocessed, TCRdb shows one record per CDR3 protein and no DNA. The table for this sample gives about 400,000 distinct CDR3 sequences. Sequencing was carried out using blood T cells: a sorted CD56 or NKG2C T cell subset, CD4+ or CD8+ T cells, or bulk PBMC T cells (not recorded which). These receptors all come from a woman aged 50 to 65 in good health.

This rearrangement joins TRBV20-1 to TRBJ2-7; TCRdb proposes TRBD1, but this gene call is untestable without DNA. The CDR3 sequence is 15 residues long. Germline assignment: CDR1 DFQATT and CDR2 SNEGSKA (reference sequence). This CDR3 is CSASPTGQGNYEQYF.

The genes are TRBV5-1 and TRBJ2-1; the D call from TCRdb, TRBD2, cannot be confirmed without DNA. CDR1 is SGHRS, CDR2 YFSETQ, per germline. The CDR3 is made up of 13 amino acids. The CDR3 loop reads CASSSDGEGEQFF.

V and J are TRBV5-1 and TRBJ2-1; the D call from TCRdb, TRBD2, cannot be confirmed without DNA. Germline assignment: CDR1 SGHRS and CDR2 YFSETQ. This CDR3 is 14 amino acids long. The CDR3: CASSTGEGGNEQFF.

CDR3 loop: CSVAGSETQYF. V is TRBV29-1 and J is TRBJ2-5; TCRdb's D call, TRBD1, is unchecked because there is no DNA. Germline CDR1 is SQVTM and CDR2 is ANQGSEA. CDR3 size: 11 residues.

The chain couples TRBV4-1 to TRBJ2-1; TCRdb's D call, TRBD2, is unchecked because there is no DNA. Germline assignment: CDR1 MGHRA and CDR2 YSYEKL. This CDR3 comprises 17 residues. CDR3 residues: CASSPGGLAGVGNEQFF.

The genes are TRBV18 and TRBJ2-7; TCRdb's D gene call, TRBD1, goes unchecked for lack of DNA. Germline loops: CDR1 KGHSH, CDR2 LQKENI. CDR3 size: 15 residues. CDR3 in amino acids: CASSRGQGISYEQYF.

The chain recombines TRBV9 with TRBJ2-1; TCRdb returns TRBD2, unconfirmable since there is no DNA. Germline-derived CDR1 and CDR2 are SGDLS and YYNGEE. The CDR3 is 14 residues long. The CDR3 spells CASTRTSGTNEQFF.

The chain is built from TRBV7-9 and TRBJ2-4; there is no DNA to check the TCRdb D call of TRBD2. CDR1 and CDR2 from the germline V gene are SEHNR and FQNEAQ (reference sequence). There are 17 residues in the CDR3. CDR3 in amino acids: CASSLIGRAVAKNIQYF.

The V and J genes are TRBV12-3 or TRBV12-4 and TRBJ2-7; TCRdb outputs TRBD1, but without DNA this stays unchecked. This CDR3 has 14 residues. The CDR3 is CATPGQGASYEQYF.

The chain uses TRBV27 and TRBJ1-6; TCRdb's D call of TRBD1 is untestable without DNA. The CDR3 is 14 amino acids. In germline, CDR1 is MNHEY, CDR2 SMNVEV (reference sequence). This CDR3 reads CASSLSGQVSPLHF.

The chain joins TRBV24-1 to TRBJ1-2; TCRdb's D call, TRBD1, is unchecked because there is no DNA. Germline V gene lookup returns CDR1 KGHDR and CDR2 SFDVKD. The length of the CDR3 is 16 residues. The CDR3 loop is CATRPGTGAVDYGYTF.

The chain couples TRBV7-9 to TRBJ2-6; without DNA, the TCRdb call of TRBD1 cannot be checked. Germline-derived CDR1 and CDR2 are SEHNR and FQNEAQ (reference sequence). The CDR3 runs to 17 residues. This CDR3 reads CASSLGTGTTGANVLTF.

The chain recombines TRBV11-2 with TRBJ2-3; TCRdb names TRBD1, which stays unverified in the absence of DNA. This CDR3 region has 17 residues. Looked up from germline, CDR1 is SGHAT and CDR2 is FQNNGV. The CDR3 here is CASSLLPTGGFPDTQYF.

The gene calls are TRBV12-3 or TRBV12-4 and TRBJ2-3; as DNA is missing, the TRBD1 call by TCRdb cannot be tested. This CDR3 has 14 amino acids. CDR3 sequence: CASKAGASTDTQYF.

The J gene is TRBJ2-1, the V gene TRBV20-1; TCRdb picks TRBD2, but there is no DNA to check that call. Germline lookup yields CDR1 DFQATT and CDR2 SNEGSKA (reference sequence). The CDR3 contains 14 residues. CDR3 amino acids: CSASSSAFYNEQFF.

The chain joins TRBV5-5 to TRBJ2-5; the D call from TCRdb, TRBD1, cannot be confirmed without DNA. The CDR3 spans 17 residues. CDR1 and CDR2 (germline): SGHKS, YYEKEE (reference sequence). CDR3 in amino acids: CASSLGLGDEGQETQYF.

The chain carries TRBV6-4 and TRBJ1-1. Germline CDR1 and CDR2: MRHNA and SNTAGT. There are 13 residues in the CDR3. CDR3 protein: CASSALRNTEAFF.

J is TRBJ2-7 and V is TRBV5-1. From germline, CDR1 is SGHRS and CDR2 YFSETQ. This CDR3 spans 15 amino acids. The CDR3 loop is CASSRVDSHSYEQYF.

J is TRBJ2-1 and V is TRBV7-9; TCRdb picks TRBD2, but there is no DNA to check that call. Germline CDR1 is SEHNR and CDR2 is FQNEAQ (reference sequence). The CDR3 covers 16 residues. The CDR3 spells CASSSKAGAVFSGEFF.

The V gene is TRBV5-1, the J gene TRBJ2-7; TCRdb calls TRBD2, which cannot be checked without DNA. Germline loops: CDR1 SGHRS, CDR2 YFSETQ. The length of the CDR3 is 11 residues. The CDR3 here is CASGTASEQYF.

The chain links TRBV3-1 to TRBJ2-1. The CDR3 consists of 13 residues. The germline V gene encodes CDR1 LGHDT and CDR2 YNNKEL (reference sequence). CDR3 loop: CASTYKIGGEQFF.